Listed below are T cell receptor beta chains from one sample, sequenced in a study of cytomegalovirus exposure and HLA in healthy donors. Some clones are missing from TCRdb's copy, which holds only in-frame ones; the method was immunoSEQ multiplex PCR. The sample lists over 45,000 clones; approximately 80% were seen once. The sequencing input was PBMCs. Every receptor here comes from a man between 25 and 39 years old in good health and CMV-seronegative. The CDR3 runs from the conserved cysteine through the conserved F or W. D genes are given only for firm matches. Rows may omit the clone size; those that give it use once, few, many or a size class.

CDR3nt: TGTGCCAGCAGCTCTAGCCCGAGGGATACGCAGTATTTT
CDR3aa: CASSSSPRDTQYF
j_gene: TRBJ2-3
abundance: -
v_gene: TRBV11-2
d_gene: -

CDR3nt: TGTGCCAGCAGTGGGGACAGCTACGAGCAGTACTTC
CDR3aa: CASSGDSYEQYF
j_gene: TRBJ2-7
abundance: -
v_gene: TRBV2
d_gene: TRBD1

CDR3nt: TGTTCCAGCAGGAGGGGACAGGGGATTTCAACTAATGAAAAACTGTTTTTT
CDR3aa: CSSRRGQGISTNEKLFF
j_gene: TRBJ1-4
abundance: -
v_gene: TRBV7-9
d_gene: TRBD1

CDR3nt: TGTGCCAGCAGCGAATCCGGTATTGCAGGCCACTACGAGCAGTACTTC
CDR3aa: CASSESGIAGHYEQYF
j_gene: TRBJ2-7
abundance: -
v_gene: TRBV7-2
d_gene: -

CDR3nt: TGTGCCAGCAGTTACTCGACGGTAGGGGGGGAGACACCCCTCCACTTT
CDR3aa: CASSYSTVGGETPLHF
j_gene: TRBJ1-6
abundance: -
v_gene: TRBV6-5
d_gene: -

CDR3nt: TGTGCCAGCAGGAGCTCCTATAATTCACCCCTCCACTTT
CDR3aa: CASRSSYNSPLHF
j_gene: TRBJ1-6
abundance: few
v_gene: TRBV27
d_gene: -

CDR3nt: TGCGCCAGCAGCCAAGAAAGCCTAGCAGTAGCCAAAAACATTCAGTACTTC
CDR3aa: CASSQESLAVAKNIQYF
j_gene: TRBJ2-4
abundance: -
v_gene: TRBV4-3
d_gene: -

CDR3nt: TGTGCCAGCAGCTGGAGGACAGCAAATAATGAGCAGTTCTTC
CDR3aa: CASSWRTANNEQFF
j_gene: TRBJ2-1
abundance: -
v_gene: TRBV5-4
d_gene: -

CDR3nt: TGTGCCAGCAGCTTTGGAGACAGCCACTCCTACGAGCAGTACTTC
CDR3aa: CASSFGDSHSYEQYF
j_gene: TRBJ2-7
abundance: -
v_gene: TRBV5-8
d_gene: -

CDR3nt: TGTGCCAGCAGCCTTAGGGGAGGTTATGAGCAGTTCTTC
CDR3aa: CASSLRGGYEQFF
j_gene: TRBJ2-1
abundance: -
v_gene: TRBV7-2
d_gene: -

CDR3nt: TGTGCCAGCAGCTTAGGCGGCCCCGGCAACACCATATATTTT
CDR3aa: CASSLGGPGNTIYF
j_gene: TRBJ1-3
abundance: -
v_gene: TRBV11-2
d_gene: -

CDR3nt: TGTGCCAGCAGTAGTGGACAGGAATCTTCCTACGAGCAGTACTTC
CDR3aa: CASSSGQESSYEQYF
j_gene: TRBJ2-7
abundance: -
v_gene: TRBV27
d_gene: TRBD1

CDR3nt: TGTGCCAGCAGCCTGGGAGGATCCTACGAGCAGTACTTC
CDR3aa: CASSLGGSYEQYF
j_gene: TRBJ2-7
abundance: once
v_gene: TRBV4-2
d_gene: -

CDR3nt: TGTGCCAGTAGCCGGAGACATTCGACAGGGGTTTGGGAAGACAATGAGCAGTTCTTC
CDR3aa: CASSRRHSTGVWEDNEQFF
j_gene: TRBJ2-1
abundance: -
v_gene: TRBV19
d_gene: TRBD1

CDR3nt: TGTGCCAGCAGCTCCCCCCGGGACACCCACTCTGGGGCCAACGTCCTGACTTTC
CDR3aa: CASSSPRDTHSGANVLTF
j_gene: TRBJ2-6
abundance: -
v_gene: TRBV7-9
d_gene: -

CDR3nt: TGTGCCAGCAGCTCGGGACAACCGAGCACAGATACGCAGTATTTT
CDR3aa: CASSSGQPSTDTQYF
j_gene: TRBJ2-3
abundance: few
v_gene: TRBV5-6
d_gene: -

CDR3nt: TGCAGCGCCGGCGGGGGGAGCTCCTACAATGAGCAGTTCTTC
CDR3aa: CSAGGGSSYNEQFF
j_gene: TRBJ2-1
abundance: -
v_gene: TRBV29-1
d_gene: TRBD2

CDR3nt: TGCGCCAGCAGCCGGGGGACAGGACCAAACACTGAAGCTTTCTTT
CDR3aa: CASSRGTGPNTEAFF
j_gene: TRBJ1-1
abundance: few
v_gene: TRBV4-3
d_gene: TRBD1

CDR3nt: TGTGCCAGCAGCTTGGCGACAGGGGGCTACGAGCAGTACTTC
CDR3aa: CASSLATGGYEQYF
j_gene: TRBJ2-7
abundance: -
v_gene: TRBV11-2
d_gene: TRBD1

CDR3nt: TGCGCCAGCAGCTTGGAGGGTTTGACAGGAAAGAACACTGAAGCTTTCTTT
CDR3aa: CASSLEGLTGKNTEAFF
j_gene: TRBJ1-1
abundance: -
v_gene: TRBV5-1
d_gene: -

CDR3nt: TGCGCCAGCAGACAAGTAGGGGGAGATAAGACCCAGTACTTC
CDR3aa: CASRQVGGDKTQYF
j_gene: TRBJ2-5
abundance: -
v_gene: TRBV4-1
d_gene: -

CDR3nt: TGTGCCAGCAGCTTAGCGTTTTTGGCTAGCAGCACAGATACGCAGTATTTT
CDR3aa: CASSLAFLASSTDTQYF
j_gene: TRBJ2-3
abundance: -
v_gene: TRBV7-2
d_gene: -

CDR3nt: TGTGCCTGGGGGACAGGGAATGGCTACACCTTC
CDR3aa: CAWGTGNGYTF
j_gene: TRBJ1-2
abundance: -
v_gene: TRBV30
d_gene: TRBD1

CDR3nt: TGTGCCATTCGAGATTTCGATGAGCAGTTCTTC
CDR3aa: CAIRDFDEQFF
j_gene: TRBJ2-1
abundance: -
v_gene: TRBV6-6
d_gene: -

CDR3nt: TGTGCCAGCAGCCCCTCCCCCGGACAGAAGGGGTCCTACAATGAGCAGTTCTTC
CDR3aa: CASSPSPGQKGSYNEQFF
j_gene: TRBJ2-1
abundance: -
v_gene: TRBV7-2
d_gene: -

CDR3nt: TGCGCCAGCAGCTTGGTGCTAGCGCCGTCCTACAATGAGCAGTTCTTC
CDR3aa: CASSLVLAPSYNEQFF
j_gene: TRBJ2-1
abundance: -
v_gene: TRBV5-1
d_gene: -

CDR3nt: TGCGCCAGCAGCCATACGGACACTCTCACAGATACGCAGTATTTT
CDR3aa: CASSHTDTLTDTQYF
j_gene: TRBJ2-3
abundance: -
v_gene: TRBV5-1
d_gene: -

CDR3nt: TGCGCTAGCAGTTTTGGTGGACTAGCGGGGGGAACCGGGGAGCTGTTTTTT
CDR3aa: CASSFGGLAGGTGELFF
j_gene: TRBJ2-2
abundance: -
v_gene: TRBV5-1
d_gene: TRBD2

CDR3nt: TGTGCCAGTATTAGATCGGTGAACACTGAAGCTTTCTTT
CDR3aa: CASIRSVNTEAFF
j_gene: TRBJ1-1
abundance: -
v_gene: TRBV19
d_gene: -